The 2 T cell receptor beta chains below come from one sample, sequenced in a study of ipilimumab plus nivolumab after autologous stem cell transplantation. Clones were sequenced by immunoSEQ multiplex PCR, and TCRdb holds only the in-frame ones, with some missing. The sample includes under 6,000 clones, about 80% of them seen just once. The sample here was PBMCs, taken in a trial of ipilimumab plus nivolumab as post-transplant consolidation. The receptors were sampled from a male donor with multiple myeloma.

This chain uses TRBV12-2 with TRBJ2-4; TRBD1 was called by the table and not checked on the DNA. TRBV12-2 constitutes a pseudogene. This CDR3 has 16 amino acids. CDR3 sequence: CASRLAQGVGFRIQYF. In nucleotides, the CDR3 is TGTGCAAGTCGCTTAGCGCAGGGGGTAGGATTTCGCATTCAGTACTTC.

This clone was counted only a few times. The rearrangement joins TRBV5-1 to TRBJ2-5; 7 bases line up with TRBD1. This CDR3 is built from 14 residues. The germline V gene has CDR1 SGHRS and CDR2 YFSETQ. V was pared by 0 bases and J by 5 bases, with 4 bases of the junction left unmatched. This CDR3 is CASSLEGALETQYF. CDR3 nucleotide sequence: TGCGCCAGCAGCTTGGAGGGGGCGCTTGAGACCCAGTACTTC.